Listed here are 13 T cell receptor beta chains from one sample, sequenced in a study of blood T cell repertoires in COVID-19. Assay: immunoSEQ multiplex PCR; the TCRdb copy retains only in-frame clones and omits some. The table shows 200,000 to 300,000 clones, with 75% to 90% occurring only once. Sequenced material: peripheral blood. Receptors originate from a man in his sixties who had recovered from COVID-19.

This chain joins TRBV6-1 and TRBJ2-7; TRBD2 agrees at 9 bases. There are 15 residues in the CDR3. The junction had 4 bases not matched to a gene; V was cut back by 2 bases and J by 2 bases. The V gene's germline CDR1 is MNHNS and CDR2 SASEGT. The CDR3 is CASSESGGGAYEQYV. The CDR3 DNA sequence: TGTGCCAGCAGTGAATCAGGCGGGGGGGCCTACGAGCAGTACGTC.

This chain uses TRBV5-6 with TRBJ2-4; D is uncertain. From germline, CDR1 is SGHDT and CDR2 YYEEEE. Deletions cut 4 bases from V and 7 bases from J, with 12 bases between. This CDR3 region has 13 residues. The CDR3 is CASSKVIENIQYF. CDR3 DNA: TGTGCCAGCAGCAAAGTCATAGAGAACATTCAGTACTTC.

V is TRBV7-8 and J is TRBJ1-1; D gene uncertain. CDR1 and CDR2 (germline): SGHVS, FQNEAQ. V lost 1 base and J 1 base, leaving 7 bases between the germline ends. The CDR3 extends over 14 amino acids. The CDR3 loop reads CASSLEYRNTEAFF. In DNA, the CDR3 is TGTGCCAGCAGCTTAGAGTACAGGAACACTGAAGCTTTCTTT.

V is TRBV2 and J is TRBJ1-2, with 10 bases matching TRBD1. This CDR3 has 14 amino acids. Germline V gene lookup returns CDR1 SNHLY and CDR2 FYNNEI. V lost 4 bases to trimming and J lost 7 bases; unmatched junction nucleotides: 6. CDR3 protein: CASSVGQGVGGYTF. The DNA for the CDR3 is TGTGCCAGCAGTGTCGGACAGGGGGTCGGTGGCTACACCTTC.

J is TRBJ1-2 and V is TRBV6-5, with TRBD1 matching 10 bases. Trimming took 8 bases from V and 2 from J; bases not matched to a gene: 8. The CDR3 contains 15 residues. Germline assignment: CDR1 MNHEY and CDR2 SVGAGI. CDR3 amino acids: CASRKGQGTNYGYTF. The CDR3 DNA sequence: TGTGCCAGCCGTAAGGGACAGGGGACCAACTATGGCTACACCTTC.

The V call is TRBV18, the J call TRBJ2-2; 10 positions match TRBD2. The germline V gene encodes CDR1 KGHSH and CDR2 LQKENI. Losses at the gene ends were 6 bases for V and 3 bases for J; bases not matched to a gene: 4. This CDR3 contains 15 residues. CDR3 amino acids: CASSPTSGDTGELFF. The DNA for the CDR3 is TGTGCCAGCTCTCCAACTAGCGGGGACACCGGGGAGCTGTTTTTT.

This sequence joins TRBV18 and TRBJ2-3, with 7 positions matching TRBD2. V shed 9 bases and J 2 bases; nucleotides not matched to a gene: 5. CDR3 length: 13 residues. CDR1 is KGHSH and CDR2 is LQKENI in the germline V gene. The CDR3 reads CASLREITDTQYF. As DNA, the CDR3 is TGTGCCAGTCTGCGGGAGATCACAGATACGCAGTATTTT.

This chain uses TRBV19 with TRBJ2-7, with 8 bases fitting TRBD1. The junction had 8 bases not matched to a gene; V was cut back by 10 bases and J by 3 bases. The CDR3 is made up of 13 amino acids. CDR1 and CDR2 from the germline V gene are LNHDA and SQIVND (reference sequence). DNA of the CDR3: TGTGCCATTGCTACAGGGGGAAGCTACGAGCAGTACGTC. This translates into CAIATGGSYEQYV.

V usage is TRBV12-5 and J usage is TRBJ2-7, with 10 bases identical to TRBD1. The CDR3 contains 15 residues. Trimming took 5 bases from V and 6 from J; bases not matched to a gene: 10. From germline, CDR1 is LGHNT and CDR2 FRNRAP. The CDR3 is CASGPGQGFLSEQYF. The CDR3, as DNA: TGTGCTAGTGGTCCGGGACAGGGGTTTCTTAGCGAGCAGTACTTC. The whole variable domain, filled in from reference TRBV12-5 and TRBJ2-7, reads DARVTQTPRHKVTEMGQEVTMRCQPILGHNTVFWYRQTMMQGLELLAYFRNRAPLDDSGMPKDRFSAEMPDATLATLKIQPSEPRDSAVYFCASGPGQGFLSEQYFGPGTRLTVT.

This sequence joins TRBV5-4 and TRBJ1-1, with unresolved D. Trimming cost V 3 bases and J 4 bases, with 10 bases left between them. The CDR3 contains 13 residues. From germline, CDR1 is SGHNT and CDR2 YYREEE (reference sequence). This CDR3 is CASSSPIVTEAFF. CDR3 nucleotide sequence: TGTGCCAGCAGCTCCCCAATAGTCACTGAAGCTTTCTTT.

Here the CDR3 DNA reads TGTGCCACCATGGGACAGCCTAGCAATCAGCCCCAGCATTTT. It translates to CATMGQPSNQPQHF. The rearrangement joins TRBV19 to TRBJ1-5; 7 nucleotides match TRBD1. Losses at the gene ends were 10 bases for V and 0 bases for J; bases not matched to a gene: 6. Germline V gene sequence: CDR1 LNHDA, CDR2 SQIVND (reference sequence). CDR3 length: 14 amino acids.

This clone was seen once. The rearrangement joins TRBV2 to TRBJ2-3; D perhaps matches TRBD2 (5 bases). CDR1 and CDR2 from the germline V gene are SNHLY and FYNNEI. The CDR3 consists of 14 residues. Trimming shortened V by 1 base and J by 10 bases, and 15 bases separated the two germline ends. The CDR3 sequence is CASSEGRASMPQYF. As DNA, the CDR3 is TGTGCCAGCAGTGAAGGTCGGGCTAGCATGCCGCAGTATTTT.

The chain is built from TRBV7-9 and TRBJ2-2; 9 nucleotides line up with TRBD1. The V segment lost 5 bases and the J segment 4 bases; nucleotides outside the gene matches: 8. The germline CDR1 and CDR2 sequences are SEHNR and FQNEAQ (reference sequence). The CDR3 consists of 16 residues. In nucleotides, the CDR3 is TGTGCCAGCAGCGCTAGAAGGGACAGGGTCACCGGGGAGCTGTTTTTT. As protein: CASSARRDRVTGELFF. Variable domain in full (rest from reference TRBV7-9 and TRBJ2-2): DTGVSQNPRHKITKRGQNVTFRCDPISEHNRLYWYRQTLGQGPEFLTYFQNEAQLEKSRLLSDRFSAERPKGSFSTLEIQRTEQGDSAMYLCASSARRDRVTGELFFGEGSRLTVL.